Following are 30 T cell receptor beta chains from one sample sequenced in a study of shared clonotypes between healthy human individuals. Assay used: immunoSEQ multiplex PCR; TCRdb lists only in-frame clones, some missing. Among millions of clones, roughly 94% were seen once, and the ten largest hold 0.1% to 0.15%. Sequencing used naive CD4+ T cells sorted from blood. Subset noted: CD45RA+ positively selected. The receptors stem from a man younger than 35 in good health.

As DNA, the CDR3 is TGTGCCAGCACCCCCGGGACAGCCAACACCGGGGAGCTGTTTTTT. It specifies CASTPGTANTGELFF. This sequence joins TRBV28 and TRBJ2-2; TRBD1 aligns across 7 bases. The CDR3 length is 15 residues. Germline CDR1 and CDR2: MDHEN and SYDVKM. The ends lost 7 bases at V and 2 bases at J; junction bases unmatched: 7.

This sequence joins TRBV18 and TRBJ2-7; D is unclear. Germline V gene sequence: CDR1 KGHSH, CDR2 LQKENI. This CDR3 comprises 13 residues. V lost 3 bases, J lost 6 bases, and 12 bases lay in between. Here the CDR3 DNA reads TGTGCCAGCTCACCGGACGAGGTAGGCGAGCAGTACTTC. Its protein is CASSPDEVGEQYF.

This chain links TRBV6-6 with TRBJ1-1, with 9 bases aligning to TRBD1. The CDR3 has 14 amino acids. After removal of 6 bases from V and 5 bases from J, the junction contained 7 bases not matched to a gene. CDR1 and CDR2 from the germline V gene are MNHNY and SVGAGI (reference sequence). In DNA, the CDR3 is TGTGCCAGCAGCCCCGACGACAGGGGGACTGAAGCTTTCTTT. Amino acid sequence: CASSPDDRGTEAFF.

The rearrangement links TRBV12-5 to TRBJ2-1, with D tentatively TRBD1 (7 bases). V was pared by 2 bases and J by 6 bases, with 20 bases between. The CDR3 runs to 17 residues. The germline V gene encodes CDR1 LGHNT and CDR2 FRNRAP. CDR3 DNA: TGTGCTAGTGGTTTGCCGGGGGTGTACAGGGGAGGCAATGAGCAGTTCTTC. It specifies CASGLPGVYRGGNEQFF.

The chain carries TRBV29-1 and TRBJ2-3, with unresolved D. The CDR3 runs to 12 residues. V was trimmed by 0 bases and J by 3 bases, leaving 4 bases between them. Germline loops: CDR1 SQVTM, CDR2 ANQGSEA. CDR3 coding DNA: TGCAGCGTTGAAGAAGGAACAGATACGCAGTATTTT. It is translated as CSVEEGTDTQYF.

V usage is TRBV6-6 and J usage is TRBJ2-1; D is unclear. The CDR3 contains 14 residues. The germline gives CDR1 MNHNY, CDR2 SVGAGI (reference sequence). V was cut by 0 bases and J by 2 bases, with 5 bases left in between. The CDR3 here is CASSYSTAYNEQFF. The CDR3 nucleotides are TGTGCCAGCAGTTACTCGACCGCCTACAATGAGCAGTTCTTC.

This chain uses TRBV2 with TRBJ2-1; D not resolved. This CDR3 region has 12 residues. V dropped 6 bases and J dropped 9 bases, with 12 bases sitting between them. Germline CDR1 reads SNHLY; CDR2 reads FYNNEI. The chain's CDR3 is CASRAAVAEQFF. In nucleotides, the CDR3 is TGTGCCAGCAGGGCAGCCGTGGCTGAGCAGTTCTTC.

This clone showed up many times. The CDR3 loop reads CASREDNYGYTF. Here the CDR3 DNA reads TGTGCCAGCAGGGAGGATAACTATGGCTACACCTTC. V usage is TRBV2 and J usage is TRBJ1-2; no firm D call. Germline loops: CDR1 SNHLY, CDR2 FYNNEI. The CDR3 runs 12 residues. V lost 6 bases and J 1 base, leaving 6 bases between the germline ends.

V usage is TRBV9 and J usage is TRBJ2-6; D gene unclear. Germline loops: CDR1 SGDLS, CDR2 YYNGEE. The length of the CDR3 is 15 residues. Trimming shortened V by 3 bases and J by 1 base, and 8 bases separated the two germline ends. The CDR3 loop is CASSGTESGANVLTF. CDR3 DNA: TGTGCCAGCAGCGGGACGGAGTCTGGGGCCAACGTCCTGACTTTC.

This chain uses TRBV7-9 with TRBJ2-6, with D maybe TRBD2 (5 bases). The V gene's germline CDR1 is SEHNR and CDR2 FQNEAQ (reference sequence). This CDR3 comprises 16 residues. V shed 2 bases and J shed 4 bases, with 12 bases lying between them. This chain's CDR3 is CASSLLGVSGANVLTF. CDR3 sequence (DNA): TGTGCCAGCAGCTTACTCGGGGTTTCGGGGGCCAACGTCCTGACTTTC.

As regards this clone: This sequence may be a read error, since a much larger clone differs from it by one base. This sample also contains other DNA sequences that code for the same CDR3. CDR3 amino acids: CACLRDRGEKLFF. The CDR3 nucleotides read TGTGCCTGCCTCCGGGACCGGGGAGAAAAACTGTTTTTC. The V and J genes are TRBV30 and TRBJ1-4; tentatively, D is TRBD1 (5 bases). CDR3 length: 13 amino acids. Per the germline V gene, CDR1 is GTSNPN and CDR2 is SVGIG (reference sequence).

This clone has only one observation. V usage is TRBV5-1 and J usage is TRBJ1-3; D is possibly TRBD1 (5 bases). Trimming pared 0 bases from V and 0 bases from J, leaving 13 bases between. The CDR3 length is 17 residues. Per the germline V gene, CDR1 is SGHRS and CDR2 is YFSETQ. The CDR3 protein is CASSLGPGTHSGNTIYF. DNA of the CDR3: TGCGCCAGCAGCTTGGGGCCCGGGACTCACTCTGGAAACACCATATATTTT.

Points on this clone: At the DNA level, this CDR3 is encoded by other sequences in the same sample as well. The chain carries TRBV18 and TRBJ1-1, with TRBD1 matching 7 bases. V dropped 3 bases and J dropped 4; count of bases not matched to a gene: 5. Germline CDR1 is KGHSH and CDR2 is LQKENI. The CDR3 has 14 residues. The CDR3 spells CASSPLTGFTEAFF. The CDR3 DNA sequence: TGTGCCAGCTCACCTTTGACAGGGTTCACTGAAGCTTTCTTT.

The chain links TRBV10-3 to TRBJ1-3; D is possibly TRBD1 (5 bases). The germline V gene has CDR1 ENHRY and CDR2 SYGVKD. CDR3 length: 14 amino acids. Trimming took off 2 bases at V and 7 bases at J, with 12 bases between the two ends. This CDR3 is CAISEVRDSNTIYF. The CDR3 DNA reads as TGTGCCATCAGTGAGGTTCGGGACTCCAACACCATATATTTT.

This chain connects TRBV4-1 to TRBJ2-5; 9 bases line up with TRBD1. V lost 2 bases to trimming and J lost 5 bases; unmatched junction nucleotides: 3. The germline V gene encodes CDR1 MGHRA and CDR2 YSYEKL. CDR3 length: 14 amino acids. Written as DNA, the CDR3 is TGCGCCAGCAGCCAACAGACAGGGGGGGAGACCCAGTACTTC. Amino acids: CASSQQTGGETQYF.

The chain uses TRBV7-9 and TRBJ1-4; D is ambiguous. The V gene's germline CDR1 is SEHNR and CDR2 FQNEAQ (reference sequence). Trimming cost V 0 bases and J 7 bases, with 12 bases left between them. CDR3 size: 15 residues. The CDR3 nucleotides are TGTGCCAGCAGCTTAGCGGGGTCAAGGGCTGAAAAACTGTTTTTT. It translates to CASSLAGSRAEKLFF.

This chain uses TRBV5-1 with TRBJ1-1, with TRBD1 matching over 7 bases. After removal of 1 base from V and 6 bases from J, the junction contained 6 bases not matched to a gene. This CDR3 spans 14 amino acids. Germline-derived CDR1 and CDR2 are SGHRS and YFSETQ. The CDR3 here is CASSLLTGSAEAFF. The CDR3 nucleotides read TGCGCCAGCAGCTTGCTGACAGGGAGCGCTGAAGCTTTCTTT.

Concerning this clone itself: The same CDR3 is also encoded by other DNA sequences in this sample. The chain joins TRBV6-1 to TRBJ1-2; D is undetermined. CDR1 is MNHNS, CDR2 SASEGT, per germline. V was cut by 2 bases and J by 4 bases, with 5 bases left in between. The CDR3 spans 12 residues. The CDR3 sequence: CASSEIGYGYTF. Written as DNA, the CDR3 is TGTGCCAGCAGTGAAATAGGCTATGGCTACACCTTC.

The chain joins TRBV10-2 to TRBJ1-1, with unresolved D. Trimming stripped 7 bases from V and 5 bases from J, with 11 bases between. This CDR3 has 12 amino acids. Germline CDR1 WSHSY, CDR2 SAAADI. CDR3 DNA: TGCGCCAGCACAGACGGGGTGACTGAAGCTTTCTTT. This sequence encodes CASTDGVTEAFF.

This rearrangement joins TRBV6-5 to TRBJ1-5; 9 bases agree with TRBD1. The CDR3 runs to 15 residues. Germline assignment: CDR1 MNHEY and CDR2 SVGAGI. Trimming cost V 6 bases and J 7 bases; bases outside gene matches: 10. As DNA, the CDR3 is TGTGCCAGCAGCGTCAACAGGGGGCCGCGACAGCCCCAGCATTTT. This gives the protein CASSVNRGPRQPQHF.

This clone was counted between two and nine times. A much larger clonotype is one base distant, so this may be a read error. The chain links TRBV6-1 to TRBJ1-1, with D unclear. Germline CDR1 and CDR2: MNHNS and SASEGT. This CDR3 is built from 13 residues. V was trimmed by 6 bases and J by 0 bases, leaving 8 bases between them. CDR3 nucleotides: TGTGCCAGCAGCGTAGACCTGAACACTGAAGCTTTCTTT. This encodes CASSVDLNTEAFF.

The gene calls are TRBV28 and TRBJ2-3; D remains ambiguous. In germline, CDR1 is MDHEN, CDR2 SYDVKM. This CDR3 has 15 residues. V was pared by 1 base and J by 5 bases, with 13 bases between. CDR3 DNA sequence: TGTGCCAGCAGTTTATTCCAAGGGCTGGGAGATACGCAGTATTTT. Translated: CASSLFQGLGDTQYF.

This clone was counted between two and nine times. V usage is TRBV5-4 and J usage is TRBJ2-7; no definite D call. Trimming took off 4 bases at V and 1 base at J, with 15 bases between the two ends. Germline loops: CDR1 SGHNT, CDR2 YYREEE (reference sequence). The CDR3 contains 15 residues. CDR3 in DNA: TGTGCCAGCAGCCCCGGTTATGCAGTATCCTACGAGCAGTACTTC. This sequence encodes CASSPGYAVSYEQYF.

The CDR3 loop is CASSLVTGRGSETQYF. The CDR3, as DNA: TGTGCCAGCAGCTTAGTTACGGGTCGAGGCTCAGAGACCCAGTACTTC. V is TRBV7-6 and J is TRBJ2-5; D is ambiguous. Per the germline V gene, CDR1 is SGHVS and CDR2 is FNYEAQ. Deletions cut 1 base from V and 4 bases from J, with 16 bases between. The CDR3 runs 16 residues.

DNA of the CDR3: TGTGCCAGCAGCCAAGGGGACAGACTAAATGAAAAACTGTTTTTT. This codes for CASSQGDRLNEKLFF. The chain is built from TRBV4-2 and TRBJ1-4; 7 bases are shared with TRBD1. The V gene end was trimmed by 1 base and the J gene end by 5 bases; junction bases not matched to a gene: 4. The germline V gene encodes CDR1 LGHNA and CDR2 YNFKEQ. The CDR3 sequence is 15 residues long.

The V and J genes are TRBV29-1 and TRBJ2-5, with D tentatively TRBD1 or TRBD2 (6 bases each). Trimming removed 1 base at V and 4 bases at J, with 16 bases between. There are 15 residues in the CDR3. CDR1 and CDR2 (germline): SQVTM, ANQGSEA. The CDR3 spells CSVEGGAGPPETQYF. In DNA, the CDR3 is TGCAGCGTTGAAGGGGGGGCAGGGCCCCCAGAGACCCAGTACTTC.

This clone has a single count. CDR3 region: CASSLFRDRSSGNTIYF. In DNA form, the CDR3 reads TGTGCCAGCAGCTTGTTCCGGGACAGGAGCTCTGGAAACACCATATATTTT. The rearrangement joins TRBV5-6 to TRBJ1-3; TRBD1 matches at 8 bases. The germline V gene has CDR1 SGHDT and CDR2 YYEEEE. The V segment lost 1 base and the J segment 0 bases; nucleotides outside the gene matches: 6. This CDR3 is 17 amino acids long.

The rearrangement joins TRBV7-2 to TRBJ2-1; D possibly corresponds to TRBD2 (5 bases). V dropped 6 bases and J dropped 3 bases, with 6 bases sitting between them. Germline V gene lookup returns CDR1 SGHTA and CDR2 FQGNSA. This CDR3 spans 12 amino acids. CDR3 bases: TGTGCCAGCAGAGCGGACTACAATGAGCAGTTCTTC. Its protein product is CASRADYNEQFF.

Comments on this clone: This may arise from a read error, as a much more abundant clone is one base away. The rearrangement joins TRBV5-1 to TRBJ1-1, with D maybe TRBD1 (6 bases). The CDR3 has 13 residues. Trimming took off 4 bases at V and 1 base at J, with 8 bases between the two ends. Germline-derived CDR1 and CDR2 are SGHRS and YFSETQ. CDR3 protein: CASSMDRNTEAFF. DNA of the CDR3: TGCGCCAGCAGCATGGACAGGAACACTGAAGCTTTCTTT.

The chain couples TRBV4-3 to TRBJ2-3; D remains ambiguous. The germline V and J ends were trimmed by 0 bases and 4 bases, with 8 bases remaining between them. This CDR3 region has 14 residues. The V gene's germline CDR1 is LGHNA and CDR2 YSLEER. CDR3 DNA: TGCGCCAGCAGCCAAGACTTAGGGCCAGATACGCAGTATTTT. Its translation: CASSQDLGPDTQYF.